This T cell receptor beta chain stems from a study of blood T cell repertoires in COVID-19. Looking at the study overall: Whether acute or convalescent, the COVID-19 samples came from the United States, Italy and Spain. PBMCs, B-cell-depleted T cells, or T cells were the source of the cDNA or gDNA that made up the material.

Original processing notes: By means of reference gene primer amplification, nucleated cell counts were estimated. Sequencing was performed with immunoSEQ multiplex PCR; in TCRdb, only in-frame clones are kept and a portion is missing. D and trimming were read from the DNA, whereas the V and J calls and clone size are those reported in that table. The sample has tens of thousands of clones, 80% seen once. This clone was recorded a few times. This clonotype originated in a woman aged 70-85 years with acute or convalescent COVID-19. The sample consisted of peripheral blood.

Here the CDR3 reads CASSLRQGKNSPLHF. CDR3 DNA: TGCGCCAGCAGCTTACGGCAGGGTAAAAATTCACCCCTCCACTTT. The chain couples TRBV5-1 to TRBJ1-6; tentative D call: TRBD1 (5 bases). V was clipped by 2 bases and J by 7 bases, with 13 bases between them. The CDR3 is 15 amino acids. Germline CDR1 SGHRS, CDR2 YFSETQ. Full variable domain (outside the CDR3, taken from reference TRBV5-1 and TRBJ1-6): KAGVTQTPRYLIKTRGQQVTLSCSPISGHRSVSWYQQTPGQGLQFLFEYFSETQRNKGNFPGRFSGRQFSNSRSEMNVSTLELGDSALYLCASSLRQGKNSPLHFGNGTRLTVT.